A single sample gave rise to the 23 T cell receptor beta chains below, sequenced in a study of blood T cell repertoires in COVID-19. Method: immunoSEQ multiplex PCR; TCRdb's copy keeps in-frame clones and lacks some. The table has tens of thousands of clones, 75% to 90% seen once. Sequences were obtained from peripheral blood. The source is a man aged 70-80 years with acute or convalescent COVID-19.

The gene calls are TRBV12-3 or TRBV12-4 and TRBJ1-2; TRBD1 agrees at 7 bases. The CDR3 has 13 residues. Trimming removed 5 bases from V and 8 bases from J; junction bases left unmatched: 8. Here the CDR3 DNA reads TGTGCCAGCAGTACCGGGACAGCCGTCGGCTACACCTTC. It is translated as CASSTGTAVGYTF.

The genes are TRBV4-1 and TRBJ1-2; D is ambiguous. The germline V gene encodes CDR1 MGHRA and CDR2 YSYEKL. This CDR3 spans 17 amino acids. Trimming took 1 base from V and 2 from J, leaving 17 bases between them. CDR3 in amino acids: CASSQVPRRAGNYGYTF. In DNA, the CDR3 is TGCGCCAGCAGCCAAGTCCCGAGGAGGGCGGGAAACTATGGCTACACCTTC.

V is TRBV27 and J is TRBJ2-5; no clear D. Per the germline V gene, CDR1 is MNHEY and CDR2 is SMNVEV (reference sequence). The CDR3 runs 13 residues. The germline V and J ends were trimmed by 3 bases and 4 bases, with 9 bases remaining between them. The CDR3 region is CASSFVYGETQYF. The CDR3 nucleotides read TGTGCCAGCAGTTTCGTCTACGGAGAGACCCAGTACTTC.

The chain combines TRBV19 with TRBJ1-5; the D gene is possibly TRBD1 (6 bases). From germline, CDR1 is LNHDA and CDR2 SQIVND (reference sequence). The CDR3 has 14 residues. Trimming removed 7 bases from V and 2 bases from J, with 12 bases in between. The CDR3 spells CASTSDRRNQPQHF. CDR3 nucleotides: TGTGCCAGTACCTCCGACAGGCGCAATCAGCCCCAGCATTTT.

The gene calls are TRBV7-8 and TRBJ1-6; 7 bases are shared with TRBD1. CDR3 length: 15 amino acids. V was pared by 7 bases and J by 7 bases, with 10 bases of the junction left unmatched. CDR1 and CDR2 from the germline V gene are SGHVS and FQNEAQ. This CDR3 reads CASTLAGTENSPLHF. CDR3 nucleotides: TGTGCCAGCACCCTCGCCGGGACAGAGAATTCACCCCTCCACTTT.

This clone appeared a single time. The chain couples TRBV2 to TRBJ2-7; 10 nucleotides agree with TRBD1. CDR3 length: 15 amino acids. The germline gives CDR1 SNHLY, CDR2 FYNNEI. V shed 5 bases and J 1 base; nucleotides not matched to a gene: 5. CDR3 sequence: CASSRDRGGSYEQYF. The CDR3 DNA reads TGTGCCAGCAGTAGGGACAGGGGCGGTTCCTACGAGCAGTACTTC.

The chain uses TRBV6-4 and TRBJ2-1, with TRBD2 matching 10 bases. This CDR3 comprises 15 residues. Trimming removed 5 bases from V and 4 bases from J; junction bases left unmatched: 5. Germline assignment: CDR1 MRHNA and CDR2 SNTAGT. This CDR3 is CASSKIAGGYNEQFF. The CDR3 DNA reads TGTGCCAGCAGTAAAATAGCGGGGGGATACAATGAGCAGTTCTTC.

The V call is TRBV5-1, the J call TRBJ1-4; 8 bases are shared with TRBD1. The germline gives CDR1 SGHRS, CDR2 YFSETQ. The CDR3 is made up of 15 amino acids. The V segment lost 3 bases and the J segment 8 bases; nucleotides outside the gene matches: 9. CDR3 region: CASSSGQGTGEKLFF. CDR3 DNA: TGCGCCAGCAGCTCCGGACAGGGTACGGGGGAAAAACTGTTTTTT.

The genes are TRBV6-2 or TRBV6-3 and TRBJ2-7; 11 nucleotides line up with TRBD2. Looked up from germline, CDR1 is MNHEY and CDR2 is SVGEGT. The CDR3 is 17 amino acids. V shed 6 bases and J 2 bases; nucleotides not matched to a gene: 12. The CDR3 reads CASSRPGTSGSTYEQYF. In DNA, the CDR3 is TGTGCCAGCAGCCGGCCTGGCACTAGCGGGAGCACCTACGAGCAGTACTTC.

The rearrangement joins TRBV7-9 to TRBJ2-7, with 8 bases lining up with TRBD2. Germline V gene sequence: CDR1 SEHNR, CDR2 FQNEAQ (reference sequence). The trim removed 1 base at V and 4 bases at J, leaving 3 bases unmatched. This CDR3 region has 14 residues. CDR3 residues: CASSLGSGVYEQYF. Written as DNA, the CDR3 is TGTGCCAGCAGCTTAGGTAGCGGGGTTTACGAGCAGTACTTC.

V is TRBV19 and J is TRBJ2-3, with D possibly matching TRBD2 (6 bases). The CDR3 loop spans 16 amino acids. Trimming cost V 5 bases and J 0 bases, with 15 bases left between them. Germline V gene lookup returns CDR1 LNHDA and CDR2 SQIVND (reference sequence). This chain's CDR3 is CASSLFGGGSTDTQYF. The CDR3, as DNA: TGTGCCAGTAGTCTTTTCGGGGGAGGTAGCACAGATACGCAGTATTTT.

V and J are TRBV15 and TRBJ1-5; no firm D call. V dropped 0 bases and J dropped 5 bases, with 5 bases sitting between them. This CDR3 is built from 13 residues. Germline V gene data show CDR1 as LNHNV and CDR2 as YYDKDF (reference sequence). The CDR3 nucleotides read TGTGCCACCAGCAGAGATCTTGATCAGCCCCAGCATTTT. Encoded protein: CATSRDLDQPQHF.

The chain combines TRBV7-2 with TRBJ1-6; TRBD1 matches 7 bases. The CDR3 covers 15 residues. The V segment lost 2 bases and the J segment 7 bases; nucleotides outside the gene matches: 5. The germline CDR1 and CDR2 sequences are SGHTA and FQGNSA. CDR3 protein: CASSLTTGKNSPLHF. The DNA for the CDR3 is TGTGCCAGCAGCTTAACGACAGGGAAGAATTCACCCCTCCACTTT.

The chain combines TRBV18 with TRBJ1-2, with TRBD1 matching 8 bases. CDR1 and CDR2 from the germline V gene are KGHSH and LQKENI. J gave up 4 bases and V 5 bases, and 12 bases lay outside the gene matches. The CDR3 extends over 16 amino acids. Here the CDR3 reads CASSSGTGPSGYGYTF. The CDR3 bases are TGTGCCAGCTCATCCGGGACAGGACCCTCCGGCTATGGCTACACCTTC.

Here the CDR3 reads CASSQDPGQANTEAFF. The CDR3 nucleotides are TGCGCCAGCAGCCAAGATCCGGGACAGGCGAACACTGAAGCTTTCTTT. The chain has TRBV4-3 and TRBJ1-1, with TRBD1 matching 8 bases. V dropped 0 bases and J dropped 1; count of bases not matched to a gene: 4. Germline values: CDR1 LGHNA, CDR2 YSLEER. This CDR3 is built from 16 residues.

The rearrangement joins TRBV4-2 to TRBJ1-5; TRBD1 aligns across 7 bases. The CDR3 length is 16 residues. Per the germline V gene, CDR1 is LGHNA and CDR2 is YNFKEQ. The V gene end was trimmed by 3 bases and the J gene end by 0 bases; junction bases not matched to a gene: 5. In DNA form, the CDR3 reads TGTGCCAGCAGCCAGGCAGGGGGAGGTAGCAATCAGCCCCAGCATTTT. Encoded protein: CASSQAGGGSNQPQHF.

The CDR3 reads CASSRRTSGVYNEQFF. Written as DNA, the CDR3 is TGCGCCAGCAGCCGCCGTACTAGCGGGGTCTACAATGAGCAGTTCTTC. The genes are TRBV4-3 and TRBJ2-1; 10 bases agree with TRBD2. Per germline, CDR1 LGHNA and CDR2 YSLEER. The CDR3 sequence is 16 residues long. With 4 bases clipped from V and 3 bases from J, the junction kept 6 bases outside the gene matches.

The chain carries TRBV11-2 and TRBJ2-7; the match to TRBD2 covers 10 bases. The CDR3 consists of 14 residues. V dropped 5 bases and J dropped 3; count of bases not matched to a gene: 4. From germline, CDR1 is SGHAT and CDR2 FQNNGV. The CDR3 region is CASSRSGRNYEQYF. The CDR3 DNA follows: TGTGCCAGCAGCCGTAGCGGGAGGAACTACGAGCAGTACTTC.

The chain uses TRBV10-1 and TRBJ1-1; no definite D call. Germline lookup yields CDR1 WNHNN and CDR2 SYGVQD (reference sequence). This CDR3 contains 17 residues. V was cut by 2 bases and J by 4 bases, with 20 bases left in between. This CDR3 is CASSEEEGWPPGTEAFF. DNA for the CDR3: TGCGCCAGCAGTGAGGAAGAGGGTTGGCCCCCCGGCACTGAAGCTTTCTTT.

The rearrangement links TRBV5-4 to TRBJ1-2; 7 bases agree with TRBD1. The CDR3 totals 15 residues. V dropped 0 bases and J dropped 6; count of bases not matched to a gene: 8. Germline V CDR1 and CDR2: SGHNT, YYREEE (reference sequence). CDR3 region: CASSLERQGVHGYTF. CDR3 DNA sequence: TGTGCCAGCAGCTTGGAGAGACAGGGAGTCCATGGCTACACCTTC.

The rearrangement joins TRBV6-2 or TRBV6-3 to TRBJ1-2, with D possibly matching TRBD1 (6 bases). The CDR3 spans 16 residues. Germline V gene lookup returns CDR1 MNHEY and CDR2 SVGEGT. V shed 4 bases and J shed 7 bases, with 22 bases lying between them. The CDR3 loop is CASSSQAGTRKGGYTF. DNA for the CDR3: TGTGCCAGCAGTTCCCAGGCCGGGACACGGAAAGGTGGCTACACCTTC.

This clone has just a few counts. This chain connects TRBV4-3 to TRBJ1-4; D uncertain. Trimming pared 0 bases from V and 3 bases from J, leaving 8 bases between. The length of the CDR3 is 15 residues. From germline, CDR1 is LGHNA and CDR2 YSLEER. Here the CDR3 DNA reads TGCGCCAGCAGCCAAGATTTGAGTTCTAATGAAAAACTGTTTTTT. Amino acids: CASSQDLSSNEKLFF.

V usage is TRBV27 and J usage is TRBJ2-3; the match to TRBD2 covers 7 bases. J was trimmed by 4 bases and V by 7 bases; bases with no gene match: 8. Germline CDR1 and CDR2: MNHEY and SMNVEV (reference sequence). This CDR3 spans 14 amino acids. CDR3 bases: TGTGCCAGCACCTGGGGGGGATTCGCAGATACGCAGTATTTT. Protein product: CASTWGGFADTQYF.